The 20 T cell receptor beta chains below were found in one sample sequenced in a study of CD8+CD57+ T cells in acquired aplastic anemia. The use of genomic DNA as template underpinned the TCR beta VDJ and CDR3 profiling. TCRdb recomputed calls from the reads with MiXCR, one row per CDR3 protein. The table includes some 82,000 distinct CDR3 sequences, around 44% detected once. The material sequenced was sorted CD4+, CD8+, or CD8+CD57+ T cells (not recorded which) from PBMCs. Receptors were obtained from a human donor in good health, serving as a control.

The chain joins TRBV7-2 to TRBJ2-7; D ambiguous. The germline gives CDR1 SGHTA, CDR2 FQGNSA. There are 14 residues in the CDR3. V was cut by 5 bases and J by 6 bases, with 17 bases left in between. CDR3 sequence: CASSQGPRSLEQYF. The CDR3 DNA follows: TGTGCCAGCAGCCAAGGCCCCCGAAGCCTCGAGCAGTACTTC.

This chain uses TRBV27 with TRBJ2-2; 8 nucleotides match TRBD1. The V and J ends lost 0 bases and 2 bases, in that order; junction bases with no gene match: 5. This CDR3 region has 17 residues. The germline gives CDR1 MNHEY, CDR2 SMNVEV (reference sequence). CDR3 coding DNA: TGTGCCAGCAGTTTATCCGGACAGGGATTTAACACCGGGGAGCTGTTTTTT. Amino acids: CASSLSGQGFNTGELFF.

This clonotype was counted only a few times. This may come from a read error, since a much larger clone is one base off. CDR3 region: CASSALAETDTQYF. The CDR3, as DNA: TGTGCCAGCAGTGCCCTAGCGGAAACAGATACGCAGTATTTT. The J gene is TRBJ2-3, the V gene TRBV25-1; 7 bases fit TRBD2. The CDR3 loop spans 14 amino acids. V was clipped by 4 bases and J by 3 bases; unmatched bases: 4. Germline CDR1 reads MGHDK; CDR2 reads SYGVNS.

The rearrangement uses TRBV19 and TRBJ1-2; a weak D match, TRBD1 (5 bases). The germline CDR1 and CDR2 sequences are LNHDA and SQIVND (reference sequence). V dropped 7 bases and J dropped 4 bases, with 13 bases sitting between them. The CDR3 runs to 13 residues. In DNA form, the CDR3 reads TGTGCCAGTAAAATGGGGCAGTTCTATGGCTACACCTTC. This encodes CASKMGQFYGYTF.

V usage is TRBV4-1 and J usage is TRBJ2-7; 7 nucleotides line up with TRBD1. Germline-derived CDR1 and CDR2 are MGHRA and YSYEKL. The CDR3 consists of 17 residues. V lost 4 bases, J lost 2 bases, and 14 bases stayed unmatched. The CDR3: CASSPSITGEIPYEQYF. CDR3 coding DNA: TGCGCCAGCAGCCCGAGTATAACAGGGGAGATCCCCTACGAGCAGTACTTC.

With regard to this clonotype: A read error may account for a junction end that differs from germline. For the CDR3, the DNA is TGCAGCGCCCCTGAAGCCTTCTTT. It is translated as CSAPEAFF. V is TRBV29-1 and J is TRBJ1-1, with unresolved D. The CDR3 is 8 amino acids. Germline V gene lookup returns CDR1 SQVTM and CDR2 ANQGSEA.

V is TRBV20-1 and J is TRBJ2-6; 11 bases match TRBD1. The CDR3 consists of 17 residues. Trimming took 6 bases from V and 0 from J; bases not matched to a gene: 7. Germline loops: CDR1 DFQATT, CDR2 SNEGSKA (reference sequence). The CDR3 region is CSADRDRGTSGANVLTF. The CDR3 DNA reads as TGCAGTGCCGATCGGGACAGGGGGACCTCTGGGGCCAACGTCCTGACTTTC.

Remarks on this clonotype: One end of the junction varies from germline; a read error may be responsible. The CDR3 DNA is TGTGCCGTCAGTGAGTCGGGGACAGCCTATGGCTACGCCTTC. Protein: CAVSESGTAYGYAF. The chain uses TRBV10-3 and TRBJ1-2, with 7 bases that match TRBD1. CDR1 and CDR2 from the germline V gene are ENHRY and SYGVKD. The CDR3 has 14 amino acids.

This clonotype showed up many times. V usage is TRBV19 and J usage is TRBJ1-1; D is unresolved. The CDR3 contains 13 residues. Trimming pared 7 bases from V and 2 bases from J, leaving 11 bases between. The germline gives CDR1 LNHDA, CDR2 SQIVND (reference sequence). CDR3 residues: CASNPRGNTEAFF. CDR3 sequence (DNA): TGTGCCAGTAACCCCCGGGGTAACACTGAAGCTTTCTTT.

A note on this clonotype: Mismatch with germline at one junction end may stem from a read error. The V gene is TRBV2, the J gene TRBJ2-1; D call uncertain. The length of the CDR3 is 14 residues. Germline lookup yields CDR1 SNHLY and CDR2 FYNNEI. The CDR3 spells CATRSQEGMNGQFF. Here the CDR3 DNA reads TGTGCCACTCGGTCACAAGAAGGGATGAATGGGCAGTTCTTC.

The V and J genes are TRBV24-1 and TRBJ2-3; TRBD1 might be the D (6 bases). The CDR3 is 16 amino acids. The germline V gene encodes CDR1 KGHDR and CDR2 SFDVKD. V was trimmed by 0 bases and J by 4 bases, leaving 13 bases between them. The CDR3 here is CATSDLGGRESDTQYF. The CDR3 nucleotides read TGTGCCACCAGTGATTTGGGGGGCAGGGAGTCAGATACGCAGTATTTT.

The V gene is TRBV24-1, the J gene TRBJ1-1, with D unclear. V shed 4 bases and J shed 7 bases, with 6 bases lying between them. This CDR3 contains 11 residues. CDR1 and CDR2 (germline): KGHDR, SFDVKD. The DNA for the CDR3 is TGTGCCACCAGTGACCGACGTGAAGCTTTCTTT. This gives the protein CATSDRREAFF.

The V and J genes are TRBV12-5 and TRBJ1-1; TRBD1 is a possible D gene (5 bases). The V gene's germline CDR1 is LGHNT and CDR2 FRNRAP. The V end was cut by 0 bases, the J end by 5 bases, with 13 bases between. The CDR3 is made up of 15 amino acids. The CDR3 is CASGLVEGLRTEAFF. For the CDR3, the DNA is TGTGCTAGTGGTTTGGTAGAGGGGTTAAGGACTGAAGCTTTCTTT.

The chain's CDR3 is CASSLDVDSGPLHF. The CDR3 nucleotides read TGCGCCAGCAGCTTGGACGTCGACAGTGGACCCCTCCACTTT. The chain carries TRBV5-1 and TRBJ1-6; a weak D match, TRBD1 (5 bases). This CDR3 is 14 amino acids long. Germline loops: CDR1 SGHRS, CDR2 YFSETQ. The V end was cut by 0 bases, the J end by 12 bases, with 13 bases between.

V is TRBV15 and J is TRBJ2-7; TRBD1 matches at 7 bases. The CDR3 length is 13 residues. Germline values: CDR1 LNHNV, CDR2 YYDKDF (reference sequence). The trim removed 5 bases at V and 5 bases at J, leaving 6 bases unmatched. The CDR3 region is CATSLDRAHEQYF. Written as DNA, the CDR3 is TGTGCCACCAGCCTAGACAGGGCCCACGAGCAGTACTTC.

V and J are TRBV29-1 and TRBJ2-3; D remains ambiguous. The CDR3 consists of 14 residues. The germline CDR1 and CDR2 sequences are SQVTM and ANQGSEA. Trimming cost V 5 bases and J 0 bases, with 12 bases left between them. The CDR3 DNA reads TGCAGCGTTCGTCCTCGCGGTAGCACAGATACGCAGTATTTT. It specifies CSVRPRGSTDTQYF.

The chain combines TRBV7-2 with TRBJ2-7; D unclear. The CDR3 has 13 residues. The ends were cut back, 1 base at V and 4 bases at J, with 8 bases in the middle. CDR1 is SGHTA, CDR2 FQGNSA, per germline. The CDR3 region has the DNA TGTGCCAGCAGCTTAGAGTCAAGTTACGAGCAGTACTTC. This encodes CASSLESSYEQYF.

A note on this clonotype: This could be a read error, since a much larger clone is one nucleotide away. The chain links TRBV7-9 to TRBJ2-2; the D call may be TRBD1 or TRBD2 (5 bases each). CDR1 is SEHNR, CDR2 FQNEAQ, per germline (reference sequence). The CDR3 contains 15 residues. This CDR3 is CASSTGTENTGELLF. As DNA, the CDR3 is TGTGCCAGCAGCACCGGGACGGAAAACACCGGGGAGCTGCTTTTT.

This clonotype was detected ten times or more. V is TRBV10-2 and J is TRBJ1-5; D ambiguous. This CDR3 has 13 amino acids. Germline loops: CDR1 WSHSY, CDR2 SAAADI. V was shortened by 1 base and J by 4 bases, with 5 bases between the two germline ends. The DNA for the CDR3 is TGCGCCAGCAGTGAGTTCGGGAATCAGCCCCAGCATTTT. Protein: CASSEFGNQPQHF.

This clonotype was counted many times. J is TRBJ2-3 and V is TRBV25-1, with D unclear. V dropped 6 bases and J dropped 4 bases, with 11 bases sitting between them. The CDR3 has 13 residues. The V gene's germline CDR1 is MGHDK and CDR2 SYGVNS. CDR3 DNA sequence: TGTGCCAGCAGCCTCGCCGTGGCAGATACGCAGTATTTT. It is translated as CASSLAVADTQYF.